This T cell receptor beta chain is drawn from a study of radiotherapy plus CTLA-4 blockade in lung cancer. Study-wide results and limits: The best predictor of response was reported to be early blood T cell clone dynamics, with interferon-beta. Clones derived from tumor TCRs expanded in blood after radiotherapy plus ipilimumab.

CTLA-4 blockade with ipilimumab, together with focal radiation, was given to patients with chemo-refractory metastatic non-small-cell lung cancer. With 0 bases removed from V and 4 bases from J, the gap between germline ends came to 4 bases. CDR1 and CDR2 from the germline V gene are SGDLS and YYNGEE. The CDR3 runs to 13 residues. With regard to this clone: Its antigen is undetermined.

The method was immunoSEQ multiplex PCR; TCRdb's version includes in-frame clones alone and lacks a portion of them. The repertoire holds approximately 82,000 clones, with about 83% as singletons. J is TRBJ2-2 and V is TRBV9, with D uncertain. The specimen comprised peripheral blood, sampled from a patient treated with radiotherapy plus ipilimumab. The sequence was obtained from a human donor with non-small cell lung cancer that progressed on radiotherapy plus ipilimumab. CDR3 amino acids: CASSVASTGELFF. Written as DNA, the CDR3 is TGTGCCAGCAGCGTAGCAAGCACCGGGGAGCTGTTTTTT.